This is a list of T cell receptor beta chains from one sample in a study of cytomegalovirus exposure and HLA in healthy donors. Repertoires were generated with immunoSEQ multiplex PCR, while TCRdb's copy carries only in-frame clones and drops some. Reported are approximately 58,000 clones; the ten largest clones contain about 10%. The specimen sequenced was PBMCs. The receptor set was obtained from a woman aged 45-65 years in good health and CMV-seropositive. Each CDR3 is given with its conserved first and last residue. A D gene is named only where the DNA matches it firmly.

D gene	J gene	V gene	CDR3 length	CDR3 protein	CDR3 DNA
TRBD2	TRBJ2-3	TRBV7-9	15	CASSLGAGFTDTQYF	TGTGCCAGCAGCTTAGGAGCGGGGTTCACAGATACGCAGTATTTT
NA	TRBJ2-2	TRBV28	16	CASRPADRGGSGELFF	TGTGCCAGCAGACCTGCAGACAGGGGAGGGTCCGGGGAGCTGTTTTTT
TRBD1	TRBJ1-5	TRBV2	14	CASSSTGGPQPQHF	TGTGCCAGCAGTAGTACAGGGGGGCCCCAGCCCCAGCATTTT
NA	TRBJ2-3	TRBV6-6	14	CASTRQEITDTQYF	TGTGCCAGCACCAGACAGGAGATCACAGATACGCAGTATTTT
NA	TRBJ1-5	TRBV30	14	CAWSTGVGNQPQHF	TGTGCCTGGAGTACCGGGGTCGGCAATCAGCCCCAGCATTTT
NA	TRBJ2-7	TRBV19	14	CASSARLATYEQYF	TGTGCCAGTAGTGCTAGACTTGCTACCTACGAGCAGTACTTC
TRBD1	TRBJ2-5	TRBV18	13	CASSQQGRETQYF	TGTGCCAGCTCACAACAGGGGAGAGAGACCCAGTACTTC
NA	TRBJ2-5	TRBV7-9	15	CASSLPQDSQETQYF	TGTGCCAGCAGCTTACCTCAGGACAGTCAAGAGACCCAGTACTTC
NA	TRBJ1-4	TRBV7-2	16	CASGPIGGAVREKLFF	TGTGCCAGCGGACCGATAGGTGGGGCGGTTAGGGAAAAACTGTTTTTT
TRBD2	TRBJ2-2	TRBV19	16	CASSSWGGGDTGELFF	TGTGCCAGTAGCTCGTGGGGCGGGGGTGACACCGGGGAGCTGTTTTTT
NA	TRBJ2-7	TRBV11-2	14	CASSSAAGGYEQYF	TGTGCCAGCAGCTCCGCGGCGGGTGGCTACGAGCAGTACTTC
NA	TRBJ2-5	TRBV5-1	14	CASRPTGTQETQYF	TGCGCCAGCAGGCCTACAGGGACCCAAGAGACCCAGTACTTC
NA	TRBJ2-3	TRBV30	12	CALGQGPDTQYF	TGTGCCCTAGGGCAGGGCCCAGATACGCAGTATTTT
TRBD1	TRBJ1-2	TRBV30	15	CAWSVPRTGKYGYTF	TGTGCCTGGAGTGTACCTCGGACAGGGAAATATGGCTACACCTTC
TRBD1	TRBJ2-3	TRBV19	14	CASSDRGSSQPQYF	TGTGCCAGTAGTGACAGGGGCTCTTCTCAGCCCCAGTATTTT
TRBD1	TRBJ1-5	TRBV27	18	CASSAGQGIFYSNQPQHF	TGTGCCAGTTCCGCGGGACAGGGAATATTCTATAGCAATCAGCCCCAGCATTTT
NA	TRBJ1-1	TRBV27	16	CASSLQPGGVGTEAFF	TGTGCCAGCAGTTTACAACCGGGAGGTGTGGGCACTGAAGCTTTCTTT
NA	TRBJ1-3	TRBV6-5	15	CASSYRSNSGNTIYF	TGTGCCAGCAGTTACCGCAGTAACTCTGGAAACACCATATATTTT
NA	TRBJ2-7	TRBV28	13	CASNPDLSYEQYF	TGTGCCAGCAACCCCGATCTATCCTACGAGCAGTACTTC
TRBD1	TRBJ2-7	TRBV5-5	14	CASSERQGGYEQYF	TGTGCCAGCAGCGAGCGACAGGGGGGATACGAGCAGTACTTC
TRBD2	TRBJ2-7	TRBV6-6	16	CASSSPGLAGTYEQYF	TGTGCCAGCAGTAGCCCGGGACTAGCGGGGACCTACGAGCAGTACTTC
NA	TRBJ1-2	TRBV27	15	CASNPRQASLSGYTF	TGTGCCAGCAACCCGAGACAGGCATCCCTATCTGGCTACACCTTC
NA	TRBJ2-7	TRBV7-9	11	CASSSEYEQYF	TGTGCCAGCAGCTCTGAATACGAGCAGTACTTC
NA	TRBJ1-5	TRBV11-2	13	CASSLGGGQPQHF	TGTGCCAGCAGCTTAGGTGGAGGGCAGCCCCAGCATTTT
TRBD1	TRBJ1-2	TRBV5-4	16	CASSLAIQGVVSGYTF	TGTGCCAGCAGCTTGGCTATACAGGGGGTTGTGAGCGGCTACACCTTC
NA	TRBJ1-5	TRBV7-3	14	CASSSPGVNQPQHF	TGTGCCAGCAGCTCCCCCGGGGTCAATCAGCCCCAGCATTTT
TRBD2	TRBJ2-1	TRBV6-4	16	CASSESSGASYNEQFF	TGTGCCAGCAGTGAGAGTAGCGGGGCCTCCTACAATGAGCAGTTCTTC
NA	TRBJ2-2	TRBV7-9	14	CASSFYANTGELFF	TGTGCCAGCAGCTTCTATGCGAACACCGGGGAGCTGTTTTTT
NA	TRBJ2-3	TRBV10-3	14	CAISGVRGSDTQYF	TGTGCCATCAGTGGAGTTCGGGGGTCAGATACGCAGTATTTT
TRBD2	TRBJ2-7	TRBV5-1	17	CASSLSGTSGSPYEQYF	TGCGCCAGCAGCTTGTCCGGGACTAGCGGGAGCCCCTACGAGCAGTACTTC
TRBD1	TRBJ1-1	TRBV2	15	CASRPIGQGNTEAFF	TGTGCCAGCAGACCCATTGGACAGGGTAACACTGAAGCTTTCTTT
NA	TRBJ1-1	TRBV5-4	13	CASSFGGGTEAFF	TGTGCCAGCAGCTTCGGGGGTGGCACTGAAGCTTTCTTT
NA	TRBJ2-6	TRBV10-3	14	CAISDPDRANVLTF	TGTGCCATCAGTGACCCGGACAGGGCCAACGTCCTGACTTTC
NA	TRBJ1-5	TRBV5-5	15	CASSLVVGGLQPQHF	TGTGCCAGCAGCTTGGTAGTCGGGGGGCTTCAGCCCCAGCATTTT
TRBD1	TRBJ1-1	TRBV4-2	14	CASSQLQGATEAFF	TGTGCCAGCAGCCAACTACAGGGGGCCACTGAAGCTTTCTTT
NA	TRBJ1-5	TRBV4-1	17	CASSQVAAAAGNQPQHF	TGCGCCAGCAGCCAAGTTGCGGCGGCCGCTGGCAATCAGCCCCAGCATTTT
TRBD2	TRBJ2-1	TRBV28	12	CASRVSSGSWFF	TGTGCCAGCAGGGTTTCGAGCGGGAGCTGGTTCTTC
TRBD1	TRBJ1-2	TRBV29-1	13	CSVAGDRGYGYTF	TGCAGCGTTGCTGGGGACAGGGGTTACGGCTACACCTTC
TRBD1	TRBJ1-2	TRBV6-5	15	CASNPTRDRVRGYTF	TGTGCCAGCAACCCCACCCGGGACAGGGTACGGGGCTACACCTTC
TRBD1	TRBJ1-2	TRBV6-5	13	CASRDRDRSGYTF	TGTGCCAGCAGGGACAGGGATCGCTCTGGCTACACCTTC
NA	TRBJ2-3	TRBV7-6	15	CASSLDGVGTDTQYF	TGTGCCAGCAGCTTAGACGGGGTCGGCACAGATACGCAGTATTTT
NA	TRBJ1-1	TRBV27	12	CASSLDSTEAFF	TGTGCCAGCAGTTTAGACAGCACTGAAGCTTTCTTT
TRBD1	TRBJ2-6	TRBV7-2	15	CASSYRQGTGYVLTF	TGTGCCAGCAGCTACCGACAGGGAACGGGATACGTCCTGACTTTC
NA	TRBJ1-4	TRBV13	13	CASSSSGNEKLFF	TGTGCCAGCAGCTCGTCAGGGAATGAAAAACTGTTTTTT
NA	TRBJ2-1	TRBV28	15	CASSNSGEGYNEQFF	TGTGCCAGCAGTAATAGCGGAGAGGGATACAATGAGCAGTTCTTC
NA	TRBJ2-7	TRBV10-2	15	CASSESVRESYEQYF	TGCGCCAGCAGTGAGTCGGTCAGGGAATCCTACGAGCAGTACTTC